This T cell receptor (beta chain) was found in a study of cytomegalovirus exposure and HLA in healthy donors. Study-wide points: For cytomegalovirus status, the classifier reportedly gave diagnoses with high specificity and sensitivity. Most TCR sequences showed up rarely, but some public TCRs showed up in many donors. Per a later analysis, 15,000 to 20,000 TCR beta sequences showed association with HLA alleles at 0.05 false discovery rate.

Trimming removed 5 bases at V and 4 bases at J, with 8 bases between. This CDR3 spans 12 amino acids. Germline assignment: CDR1 KGHSH and CDR2 LQKENI. The PCR used 60 Vbeta and 13 Jbeta primers. Data came from immunoSEQ multiplex PCR; TCRdb stores just in-frame clones and leaves some out. This repertoire shows some 150,000 clones, around 78% found once; its top ten account for approximately 1.4%. The table lists this clone with a few counts. The antigen is not known. This TCR came from a man aged 35 to 55 in good health and CMV-seronegative. The gene calls are TRBV18 and TRBJ1-2; D is possibly TRBD1 (5 bases). Sequencing was performed on PBMCs. In DNA form, the CDR3 reads TGTGCCAGCTCAGCAGACAGCTATGGCTACACCTTC. This translates into CASSADSYGYTF.